The entry below gives a single T cell receptor beta chain sequence along with its context. Its antigen is undetermined. At one end the junction does not follow the germline gene, possibly because of a read error. The CDR3 regions of TCR beta were amplified from RNA transcripts. HTBI primers were employed in a first-round RT-PCR of the TCR CDR3. TCRdb itself ran the multiplex PCR reads through MiXCR, one entry per CDR3 protein. In the table there are about 840,000 distinct CDR3 sequences, 38% of which are singletons. This sample was included in a study of T cells in Graves' hyperthyroidism and ophthalmopathy. Study observations and caveats: Blood shared most expanded thyroid clonotypes above 0.001. A 13 V-J model separated ophthalmopathy from stable hyperthyroidism. With a median lead of approximately 6.4 months before onset, the model predicted ophthalmopathy.

No progression to ophthalmopathy during 18 months of follow-up defined stable disease. The CDR3 extends over 16 amino acids. Germline CDR1 reads SEHNR; CDR2 reads FQNEAQ (reference sequence). Specimen: blood. This receptor was taken from a man aged 18 to 29 with Graves' hyperthyroidism. V usage is TRBV7-9 and J usage is TRBJ2-7; 10 bases fit TRBD2. The CDR3 loop reads CASSTELAGVTGELYF. As DNA, the CDR3 is TGTGCCAGCAGCACCGAGCTAGCGGGGGTCACCGGGGAGCTGTACTTC.